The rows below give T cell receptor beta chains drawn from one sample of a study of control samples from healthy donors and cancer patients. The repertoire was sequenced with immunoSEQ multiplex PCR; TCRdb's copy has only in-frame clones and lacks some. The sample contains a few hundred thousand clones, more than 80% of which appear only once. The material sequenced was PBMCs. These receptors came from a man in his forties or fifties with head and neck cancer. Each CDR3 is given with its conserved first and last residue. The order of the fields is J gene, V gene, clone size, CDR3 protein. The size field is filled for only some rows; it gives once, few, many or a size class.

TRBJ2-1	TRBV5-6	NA	CASSVRQGYNEQFF
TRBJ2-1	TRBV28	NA	CASSLLGPQGGRQFF
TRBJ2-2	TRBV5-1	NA	CASSLGSHTGELFF
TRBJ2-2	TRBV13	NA	CASSLGGARAGELFF
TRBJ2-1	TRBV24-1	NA	CATSGVLGQGVDEQFF
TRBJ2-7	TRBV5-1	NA	CASSLDGTGGAEQYF
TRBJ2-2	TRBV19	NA	CASSIDPGGGPYTGELFF
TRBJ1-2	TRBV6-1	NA	CASSEGSQGIGYTF
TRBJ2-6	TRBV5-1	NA	CASSLTLSGANVLTF
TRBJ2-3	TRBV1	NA	CTSSQLHYTGTSSTDTQYF
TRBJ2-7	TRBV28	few	CASSSTREQYF
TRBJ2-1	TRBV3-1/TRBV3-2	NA	CASSLLNRPSGRLAGNEQFF
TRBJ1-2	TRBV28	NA	CASRGGQRVYGYTF
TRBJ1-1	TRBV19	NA	CASSRQGGAFF
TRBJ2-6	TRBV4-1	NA	CASSQVTSQAGANVLTF
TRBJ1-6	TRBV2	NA	CASREGGRGENSPLHF